This record concerns one TCR beta chain sequence. V was clipped by 9 bases and J by 3 bases; unmatched bases: 11. CDR3 length equals 15 residues. The germline CDR1 and CDR2 sequences are SNHLY and FYNNEI. Clones were read by immunoSEQ multiplex PCR, and TCRdb kept only the in-frame ones, dropping some. Of just over 70,000 clones listed, 65% to 85% are singletons. This sample is drawn from a study of early stage breast cancer tumors. About the research overall: Average read coverage per sample was approximately 10-fold.

Material for sequencing was blood. This receptor was obtained from a person in their sixties or seventies with breast cancer. The chain couples TRBV2 to TRBJ2-7, with 10 bases identical to TRBD2. The CDR3: CASQGDSGRFYEQYF. Written as DNA, the CDR3 is TGTGCCAGTCAAGGAGATAGCGGGAGGTTCTACGAGCAGTACTTC.